These 3 T cell receptor beta chains were sequenced from one sample in a study of blood T cell repertoires in COVID-19. Assay used: immunoSEQ multiplex PCR; TCRdb lists only in-frame clones, some missing. The table has roughly 75,000 clones, roughly 85% seen once; the top ten hold 8.5% to 10%. The specimen sequenced was peripheral blood. These receptor sequences come from a man aged 50-60 years with COVID-19, enrolled during active disease.

This clone was detected once. The J gene is TRBJ1-1, the V gene TRBV3-1 (or the pseudogene TRBV3-2), with a weak D call TRBD1 (5 bases). Germline V CDR1 and CDR2: LGHDT, YNNKEL (reference sequence). There are 13 residues in the CDR3. V lost 5 bases, J lost 1 base, and 8 bases lay in between. As DNA, the CDR3 is TGTGCCAGCAGCATGACAGCGAACACTGAAGCTTTCTTT. Encoded protein: CASSMTANTEAFF.

The rearrangement links TRBV10-3 to TRBJ1-2; 11 bases fit TRBD1. Germline lookup yields CDR1 ENHRY and CDR2 SYGVKD. With 4 bases clipped from V and 4 bases from J, the junction kept 8 bases outside the gene matches. The CDR3 has 16 amino acids. CDR3 region: CAISGGQGVPGYGYTF. The CDR3 nucleotides are TGTGCCATCAGTGGGGGACAGGGGGTCCCGGGCTATGGCTACACCTTC.

J is TRBJ2-7 and V is TRBV10-1, with D unresolved. V was cut by 6 bases and J by 3 bases, with 15 bases left in between. This CDR3 contains 14 residues. Germline V CDR1 and CDR2: WNHNN, SYGVQD (reference sequence). The CDR3 spells CASRRPNSSYEQYF. The CDR3 bases are TGCGCCAGCAGGCGTCCAAACTCTAGCTACGAGCAGTACTTC.